This T cell receptor beta chain was recovered during a study of CD8 T cells in ankylosing spondylitis. Researchers built TCR beta libraries using quantitative 5'-RACE with molecular barcodes. A single record per CDR3 protein comes from TCRdb applying MiXCR to the 5' RACE reads. The sample contains around 90,000 distinct CDR3 sequences, under 30% of which appear only once. There are 12 residues in the CDR3. The germline V and J ends were trimmed by 3 bases and 0 bases, with 6 bases remaining between them. Germline V lookup: CDR1 DFQATT, CDR2 SNEGSKA (reference sequence). The genes are TRBV20-1 and TRBJ2-7; D is ambiguous. The sequencing sample was made of blood, either unsorted or a sorted T cell fraction (not recorded which). The clonotype was recovered from a male donor with ankylosing spondylitis or in good health (not recorded which). CDR3 amino acids: CSASETSYEQYF. In DNA, the CDR3 is TGCAGTGCTAGCGAAACCTCCTACGAGCAGTACTTC.